This is a list of T cell receptor beta chains from one sample in a study of cytomegalovirus exposure and HLA in healthy donors. The data were produced by immunoSEQ multiplex PCR, yet TCRdb's version contains in-frame clones alone and is incomplete. In all, the sample yields around 37,000 clones. The sequenced sample was PBMCs. All receptors come from a human donor in good health. Both conserved end residues are part of each CDR3. D genes are given only for firm matches.

V gene	J gene	D gene	CDR3 protein	CDR3 DNA
TRBV28	TRBJ2-7	TRBD2	CASAETSGGLPKYF	TGTGCCTCAGCAGAGACTAGCGGGGGGCTACCCAAGTACTTC
TRBV14	TRBJ2-3	TRBD2	CASSQDLASGGVDTQYF	TGTGCCAGCAGCCAAGATCTGGCTAGCGGGGGTGTGGATACGCAGTATTTT
TRBV2	TRBJ1-4	.	CASIGRLATNEKLFF	TGTGCCAGCATCGGGAGATTGGCAACTAATGAAAAACTGTTTTTT
TRBV5-1	TRBJ1-3	.	CASSLAGGLSGRNTIYF	TGCGCCAGCAGCTTGGCAGGAGGGTTGAGCGGGAGAAACACCATATATTTT
TRBV7-9	TRBJ2-7	TRBD1	CASSSWDRAYEQYF	TGTGCCAGCAGTTCCTGGGACAGGGCCTACGAGCAGTACTTC
TRBV9	TRBJ1-1	TRBD1	CASSVGHRTGFAEAFF	TGTGCCAGCAGCGTAGGGCATCGGACAGGATTTGCTGAAGCTTTCTTT
TRBV10-2	TRBJ1-1	.	CASSDRESTEAFF	TGCGCCAGCAGTGACAGGGAATCGACTGAAGCTTTCTTT
TRBV28	TRBJ1-1	.	CASSRDRLHTEAFF	TGTGCCAGCAGCCGAGACAGGTTACACACTGAAGCTTTCTTT
TRBV9	TRBJ2-3	TRBD2	CASSVGPSGGYSSTDTQYF	TGTGCCAGCAGCGTAGGGCCGAGCGGGGGGTACTCTAGCACAGATACGCAGTATTTT
TRBV7-9	TRBJ2-7	.	CASSTATYEQYF	TGTGCCAGCAGCACAGCAACCTACGAGCAGTACTTC
TRBV6-5	TRBJ2-2	.	CASRTPRTNTGELFF	TGTGCCAGCAGGACGCCCAGGACGAACACCGGGGAGCTGTTTTTT
TRBV6-4	TRBJ1-6	.	CASSDSFRGESPLHF	TGTGCCAGCAGTGACTCGTTCAGGGGTGAGTCACCCCTACACTTT
TRBV6-1	TRBJ2-7	.	CASRTESAYEQYF	TGTGCCAGCAGGACCGAGAGCGCCTACGAGCAGTACTTC
TRBV11-2	TRBJ1-1	.	CASSSATGLNTEAFF	TGTGCCAGCAGCTCGGCCACAGGGCTGAACACTGAAGCTTTCTTT
TRBV7-3	TRBJ1-3	.	CASSQTVGNTIYF	TGTGCCAGCAGCCAGACAGTTGGAAACACCATATATTTT
TRBV6-5	TRBJ1-2	.	CASSLRQGGGYTF	TGTGCCAGCAGCCTTCGGCAGGGAGGAGGCTACACCTTC
TRBV5-1	TRBJ1-6	.	CASRLDGGPGNSPLHF	TGCGCCAGCAGACTTGACGGGGGGCCGGGAAATTCACCCCTCCACTTT
TRBV5-1	TRBJ2-7	TRBD2	CASSPGGGQAYEQYF	TGCGCCAGCAGCCCGGGAGGGGGGCAAGCCTACGAGCAGTACTTC